This is a list of T cell receptor beta chains from one sample in a study of vaccination effects on CD4 cells after COVID-19. These receptors' antigens are unknown. Clones were read by immunoSEQ multiplex PCR, and TCRdb kept only the in-frame ones, dropping some. Of roughly 35,000 clones in the sample, about 73% were seen once. The sample here was CD4+ T cells from PBMCs cultured with HCoV-NL63 spike peptides, taken before COVID-19 vaccination. These receptors originate from a human donor who had a prior SARS-CoV-2 infection. CDR3s include the opening cysteine and the closing phenylalanine or tryptophan. The D gene is left open where the match is weak. Rows may omit the clone size; those that give it use once, few, many or a size class.

D	size	V	J	DNA	CDR3
TRBD1	-	TRBV7-9	TRBJ1-3	TGTGCCAGCAGCCCCACAGACAGGGGGCCAGGAAACACCATATATTTT	CASSPTDRGPGNTIYF
TRBD1	-	TRBV7-9	TRBJ1-2	TGTGCCAGCAGCTCCCGGGACAGGGGCTATGGCTACACCTTC	CASSSRDRGYGYTF
TRBD1	many	TRBV28	TRBJ1-1	TGTGCCAGCTACCCAGGGGGTCTTCACACTGAAGCTTTCTTT	CASYPGGLHTEAFF
TRBD2	-	TRBV7-2	TRBJ2-1	TGTGCCAGCAGTGCCACACGGCGGCGGGAGGGCAACAATGAGCAGTTCTTC	CASSATRRREGNNEQFF
TRBD1	-	TRBV19	TRBJ1-6	TGTGCCAGTAGTGGAACCGGGACAGGTGGAAATTCACCCCTCCACTTT	CASSGTGTGGNSPLHF
TRBD2	-	TRBV28	TRBJ2-1	TGTGCCAGCAGTTTGGGCCTAGCGGGATCCGGTGAGCAGTTCTTC	CASSLGLAGSGEQFF
-	-	TRBV5-1	TRBJ2-2	TGCGCCAGCAGCTTCGTACAGGGGAACACCGGGGAGCTGTTTTTT	CASSFVQGNTGELFF
TRBD1	-	TRBV18	TRBJ2-5	TGTGCCAGCTCACCACCGGGACAGGGAGGGGAGACCCAGTACTTC	CASSPPGQGGETQYF
TRBD1	-	TRBV7-8	TRBJ2-2	TGTGCCAGCAGCCCCCAGACAGGGCACCGGGAGCTGTTTTTT	CASSPQTGHRELFF
TRBD1	-	TRBV24-1	TRBJ1-5	TGTGCCACCTCCTCTGGGACAGGGGGCGGGCAGCCCCAGCATTTT	CATSSGTGGGQPQHF
-	-	TRBV3-1/TRBV3-2	TRBJ2-1	TGTGCCAGCAGCCTTCAACGGGATGAGCAGTTCTTC	CASSLQRDEQFF
-	few	TRBV7-8	TRBJ1-6	TGTGCCAGCAGCTTAGTCCAAACAGCATCACCCCTCCACTTT	CASSLVQTASPLHF
TRBD2	-	TRBV11-3	TRBJ2-5	TGTGCCAGCAGCCCGGACGGATCCCGGACTAGCGCCCGGTTGTACTTC	CASSPDGSRTSARLYF
-	-	TRBV15	TRBJ2-1	TGTGCCACCAGACCGATAGCGTCTTCCTACAATGAGCAGTTCTTC	CATRPIASSYNEQFF
-	-	TRBV11-3	TRBJ2-3	TGTGCCAGCAGCTCAACAGCGGGTCTAGCCGGAGATACGCAGTATTTT	CASSSTAGLAGDTQYF
-	-	TRBV5-1	TRBJ2-5	TGCGCCAGCAGCTTGGCCGGGGGCGAGGAGACCCAGTACTTC	CASSLAGGEETQYF
TRBD2	few	TRBV9	TRBJ2-1	TGTGCCAGCAGCCCAATGGGGGGGACCTACAATGAGCAGTTCTTC	CASSPMGGTYNEQFF
-	-	TRBV12-3/TRBV12-4	TRBJ2-5	TGTGCCAGCAGGGGGGTAGGGGAGACCCAGTACTTC	CASRGVGETQYF
TRBD1	once	TRBV15	TRBJ2-7	TGTGCCACCAGCAAAGAGGGACAGTTCTCCTACGAGCAGTACTTC	CATSKEGQFSYEQYF
-	-	TRBV11-3	TRBJ2-3	TGTGCCAGCAGCTTTTTAGGGTTTCCAGATACGCAGTATTTT	CASSFLGFPDTQYF
-	-	TRBV7-7	TRBJ2-5	TGTGCTAGCAGTCAGACGGCGAGGGGACAAGAGACCCAGTACTTC	CASSQTARGQETQYF
-	-	TRBV5-8	TRBJ1-5	TGTGCCAGCAGCTCCACCGGGACACGGAGGGGCTCCCAGCATTTT	CASSSTGTRRGSQHF
-	-	TRBV7-9	TRBJ1-2	TGTGCCAGCAGCTTTCTAGGACAAAATGGCTACACCTTC	CASSFLGQNGYTF
TRBD1	once	TRBV24-1	TRBJ2-1	TGTGCCACCAGTGATTTCAGGGGGCGACGGTTCTTC	CATSDFRGRRFF
-	-	TRBV15	TRBJ1-5	TGTGCCACCAGCAGAGACCTCCTTACATGGAGCCAAGGTTATAGCAATCAGCCCCAGCATTTT	CATSRDLLTWSQGYSNQPQHF
-	-	TRBV4-1	TRBJ1-6	TGCGCCAGCAGCCAAGAAACCTACTCCTCCTATAATTCACCCCTCCACTTT	CASSQETYSSYNSPLHF
-	-	TRBV6-5	TRBJ2-7	TGTGCCAGCAGTTACACAGGGTACGAGCAGTACTTC	CASSYTGYEQYF
TRBD1	-	TRBV5-6	TRBJ2-7	TGTGCCAGCAGCCTGACAGGGGGGTACGAGCAGTACTTC	CASSLTGGYEQYF
-	-	TRBV2	TRBJ1-5	TGTGCCAGCAGCAAGATATCAGGGTATCAGCCCCAGCATTTT	CASSKISGYQPQHF
-	-	TRBV7-2	TRBJ1-3	TGTGCCAGCAGCCTTTACAGGGCTTCTGGAAACACCATATATTTT	CASSLYRASGNTIYF
TRBD2	few	TRBV5-1	TRBJ2-3	TGCGCCAGCAGGTCGAACCCGGGGGGGCCACCCGATACGCAGTATTTT	CASRSNPGGPPDTQYF
-	-	TRBV19	TRBJ2-2	TGTGCCAGTAGTCGAGTTAACACCGGGGAGCTGTTTTTT	CASSRVNTGELFF
-	-	TRBV2	TRBJ2-3	TGTGCCAGCAATCCTAGCTTCACAGATACGCAGTATTTT	CASNPSFTDTQYF
TRBD1	-	TRBV4-2	TRBJ2-2	TGTGCCAGCAGCCGGACGGACAGGGGGAACGGGGAGCTGTTTTTT	CASSRTDRGNGELFF
-	-	TRBV5-4	TRBJ2-1	TGTGCCAGCACCGTGGGGGGAGGGGGGCCCTACAATGAGCAGTTCTTC	CASTVGGGGPYNEQFF
-	few	TRBV7-9	TRBJ2-7	TGTGCCAGGAAAACCAGAAACAGGCGCTACGAGCAGTACTTC	CARKTRNRRYEQYF
-	-	TRBV5-5	TRBJ1-3	TGTGCCAGCAGCCAGGACGGCTACTCTGGAAACACCATATATTTT	CASSQDGYSGNTIYF
-	hyperexpanded	TRBV30	TRBJ1-2	TGTGCCTGGAGTGTAAGTCAGAACTATGGCTACACCTTC	CAWSVSQNYGYTF
-	-	TRBV7-8	TRBJ2-1	TGTGCCAGCAGCTCATGGACCGGTGAGCAGTTCTTC	CASSSWTGEQFF
-	-	TRBV30	TRBJ2-7	TGTGCCTGGAGTTACATAAGAGAGCAGTACTTC	CAWSYIREQYF
-	-	TRBV7-9	TRBJ1-4	TGTGCCAGCAGCCCAGGGTTGTCTAATGAAAAACTGTTTTTT	CASSPGLSNEKLFF